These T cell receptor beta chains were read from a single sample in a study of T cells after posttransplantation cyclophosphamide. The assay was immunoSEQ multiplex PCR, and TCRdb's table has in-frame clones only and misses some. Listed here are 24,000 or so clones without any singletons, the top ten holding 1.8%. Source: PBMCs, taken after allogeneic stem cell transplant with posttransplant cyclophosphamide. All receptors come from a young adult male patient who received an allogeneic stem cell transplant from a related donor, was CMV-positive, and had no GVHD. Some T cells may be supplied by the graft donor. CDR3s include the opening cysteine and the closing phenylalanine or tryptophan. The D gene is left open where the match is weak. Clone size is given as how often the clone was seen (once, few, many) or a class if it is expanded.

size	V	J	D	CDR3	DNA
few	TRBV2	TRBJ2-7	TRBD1	CASRARTGLDEQYF	TGTGCCAGCAGGGCGAGGACAGGGCTGGACGAGCAGTACTTC
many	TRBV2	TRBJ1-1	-	CASSVGQTKNTEAFF	TGTGCCAGCAGCGTGGGCCAGACTAAAAACACTGAAGCTTTCTTT
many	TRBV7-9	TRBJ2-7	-	CASSSRTQSSYEQYF	TGTGCCAGCAGCTCCAGGACACAAAGCTCCTACGAGCAGTACTTC
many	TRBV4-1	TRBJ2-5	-	CASSQGAGAARETQYF	TGCGCCAGCAGCCAAGGGGCGGGGGCAGCGAGAGAGACCCAGTACTTC
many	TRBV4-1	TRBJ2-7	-	CASSQAGDYEQYF	TGCGCCAGCAGCCAAGCAGGGGACTACGAGCAGTACTTC
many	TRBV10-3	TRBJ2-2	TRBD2	CAIKSGGNTGELFF	TGTGCCATCAAGAGCGGGGGGAACACCGGGGAGCTGTTTTTT
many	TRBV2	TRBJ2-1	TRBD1	CASRSGTGGANEQFF	TGTGCCAGCAGATCCGGGACAGGGGGGGCAAATGAGCAGTTCTTC
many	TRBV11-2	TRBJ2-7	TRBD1	CASSTGTGGFYEQYF	TGTGCCAGCAGCACAGGGACAGGGGGCTTCTACGAGCAGTACTTC
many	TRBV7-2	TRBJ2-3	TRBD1	CASSPGQGTDTQYF	TGTGCCAGCAGCCCCGGACAGGGAACAGATACGCAGTATTTT
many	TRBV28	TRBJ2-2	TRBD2	CASSFSLAGVTGELFF	TGTGCCAGCAGTTTTAGTCTAGCGGGAGTCACCGGGGAGCTGTTTTTT
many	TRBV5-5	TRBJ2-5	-	CASSLDRVLGEQYF	TGTGCCAGCAGCTTGGACAGGGTCCTAGGGGAGCAGTACTTC
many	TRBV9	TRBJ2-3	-	CASSVASDTQYF	TGTGCCAGCAGCGTAGCTTCTGATACGCAGTATTTT
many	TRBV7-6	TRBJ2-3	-	CASSLAPRADTQYF	TGTGCCAGCAGCTTAGCGCCCAGGGCAGATACGCAGTATTTT
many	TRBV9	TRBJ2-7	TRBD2	CASSRGGGSIYEQYF	TGTGCCAGCAGCAGGGGTGGCGGGAGTATCTACGAGCAGTACTTC
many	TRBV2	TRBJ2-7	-	CASSENAAGAGYEQYF	TGTGCCAGCAGTGAAAATGCGGCAGGGGCGGGCTACGAGCAGTACTTC
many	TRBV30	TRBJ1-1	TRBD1	CACRQGAAFF	TGTGCCTGCCGCCAGGGGGCAGCTTTCTTT
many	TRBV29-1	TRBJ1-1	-	CSAQVGGREAEAFF	TGCAGCGCCCAAGTGGGCGGCCGGGAGGCTGAAGCTTTCTTT
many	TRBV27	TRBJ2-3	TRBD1	CASSPRDRPLPTDTQYF	TGTGCCAGCAGTCCCAGGGACAGACCGCTCCCCACAGATACGCAGTATTTT
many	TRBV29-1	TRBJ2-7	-	CSVSTAYEQYF	TGCAGCGTCTCGACAGCCTACGAGCAGTACTTC
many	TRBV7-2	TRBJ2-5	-	CASSLDRSPGTQYF	TGTGCCAGCAGCTTAGACAGGTCCCCTGGGACCCAGTACTTC
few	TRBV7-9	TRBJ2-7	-	CASSSKPHSYEQYF	TGTGCCAGCAGCTCAAAGCCCCACAGTTACGAGCAGTACTTC
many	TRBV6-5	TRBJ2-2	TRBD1	CASRSDRVAGELFF	TGTGCCAGCAGGTCGGACAGGGTGGCCGGGGAGCTGTTTTTT
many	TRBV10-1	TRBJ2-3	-	CASSDWGADTQYF	TGCGCCAGCAGTGATTGGGGGGCAGATACGCAGTATTTT
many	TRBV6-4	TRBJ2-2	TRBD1	CASRTGGDTGELFF	TGTGCCAGTCGGACAGGGGGAGACACCGGGGAGCTGTTTTTT
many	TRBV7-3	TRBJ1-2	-	CASSPKDGVYTF	TGTGCCAGCAGCCCGAAAGACGGGGTCTACACCTTC
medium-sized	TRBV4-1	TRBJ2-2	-	CASSQLGRTNTGELFF	TGCGCCAGCAGCCAATTGGGGCGGACGAACACCGGGGAGCTGTTTTTT
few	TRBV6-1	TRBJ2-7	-	CASRTTGPAYEQYF	TGTGCCAGCAGAACGACAGGACCCGCCTACGAGCAGTACTTC
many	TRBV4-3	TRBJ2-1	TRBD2	CASSQGVLAGGPYNEQFF	TGCGCCAGCAGCCAAGGGGTACTAGCGGGAGGGCCCTACAATGAGCAGTTCTTC
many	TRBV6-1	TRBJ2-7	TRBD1	CASNWGQGANEQYF	TGTGCCAGCAACTGGGGACAGGGGGCGAACGAGCAGTACTTC
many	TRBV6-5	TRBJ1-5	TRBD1	CASRTGQGSNQPQHF	TGTGCCAGCAGAACCGGACAGGGAAGCAATCAGCCCCAGCATTTT
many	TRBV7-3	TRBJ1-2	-	CASSLDGGFDGYTF	TGTGCCAGCAGCTTGGACGGGGGTTTTGATGGCTACACCTTC
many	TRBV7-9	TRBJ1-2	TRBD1	CASSYPGQKNYGYTF	TGTGCCAGCAGCTACCCGGGACAGAAAAACTATGGCTACACCTTC
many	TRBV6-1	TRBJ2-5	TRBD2	CASSGLAGVRKTQYF	TGTGCCAGCAGTGGATTAGCGGGAGTTCGGAAGACCCAGTACTTC
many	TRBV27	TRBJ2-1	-	CASSFGPSVDEQFF	TGTGCCAGCAGTTTCGGCCCTAGCGTGGATGAGCAGTTCTTC
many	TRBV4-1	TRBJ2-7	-	CASSQAGGDYEQYF	TGCGCCAGCAGCCAAGCTGGAGGCGACTACGAGCAGTACTTC
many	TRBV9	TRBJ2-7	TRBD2	CASSVGGGLGTYEQYF	TGTGCCAGCAGCGTAGGAGGGGGACTAGGGACCTACGAGCAGTACTTC
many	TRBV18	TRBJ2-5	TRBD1	CASSPPNRGLRETQYF	TGTGCCAGCTCACCACCGAACAGGGGGCTTAGGGAGACCCAGTACTTC
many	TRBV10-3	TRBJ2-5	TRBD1	CAIRGGDVGTGVPTRQIEQYF	TGTGCCATCAGGGGGGGCGATGTCGGGACAGGGGTTCCTACGAGACAGATTGAGCAGTACTTC
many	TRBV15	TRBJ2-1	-	CALQGDNEQFF	TGTGCCCTACAAGGGGACAATGAGCAGTTCTTC
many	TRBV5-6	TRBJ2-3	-	CASSLAGGTDTQYF	TGTGCCAGCAGCTTGGCCGGGGGCACAGATACGCAGTATTTT
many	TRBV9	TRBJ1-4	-	CASSVGSTQNEKLFF	TGTGCCAGCAGCGTAGGTTCGACACAAAATGAAAAACTGTTTTTT
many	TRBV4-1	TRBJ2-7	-	CASSGSGVNEQYF	TGCGCCAGCAGCGGGTCAGGGGTGAATGAGCAGTACTTC
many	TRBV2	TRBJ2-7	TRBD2	CATGLAYEQYF	TGTGCCACAGGACTAGCCTACGAGCAGTACTTC
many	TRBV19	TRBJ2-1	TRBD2	CASSMGGNNEQFF	TGTGCCAGTAGTATGGGAGGGAACAATGAGCAGTTCTTC
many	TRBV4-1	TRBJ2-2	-	CASSQASPNTGELFF	TGCGCCAGCAGCCAAGCAAGCCCGAACACCGGGGAGCTGTTTTTT
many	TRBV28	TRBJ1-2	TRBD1	CASSSGDRAKRGYTF	TGTGCCAGCAGTTCGGGGGACAGGGCTAAGCGAGGCTACACCTTC
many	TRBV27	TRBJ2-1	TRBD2	CASSATSAGGNEQFF	TGTGCCAGCAGTGCTACTAGCGCCGGGGGTAATGAGCAGTTCTTC
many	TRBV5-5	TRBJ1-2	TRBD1	CASSFEGTGVSGNYGYTF	TGTGCCAGCAGCTTTGAAGGGACAGGGGTCTCAGGGAACTATGGCTACACCTTC
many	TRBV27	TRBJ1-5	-	CASSLQGSNQPQHF	TGTGCCAGCAGTTTACAGGGGTCCAATCAGCCCCAGCATTTT
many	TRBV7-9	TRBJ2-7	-	CASSVDRNSYEQYF	TGTGCCAGCAGCGTAGACAGGAACTCCTACGAGCAGTACTTC
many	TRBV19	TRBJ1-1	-	CASRPPGGVTEAFF	TGTGCCAGTAGACCCCCTGGGGGCGTTACTGAAGCTTTCTTT
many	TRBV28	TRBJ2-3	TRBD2	CASNPGVSGGVAQYF	TGTGCCAGCAATCCCGGGGTGAGCGGGGGGGTTGCGCAGTATTTT
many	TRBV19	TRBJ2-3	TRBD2	CASRTLAGGTDTQYF	TGTGCCAGTAGGACCCTAGCGGGGGGGACAGATACGCAGTATTTT
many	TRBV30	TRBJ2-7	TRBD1	CAWWGQGPTYEQYF	TGTGCCTGGTGGGGACAGGGGCCCACCTACGAGCAGTACTTC
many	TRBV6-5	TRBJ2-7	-	CASSYTGRYEQYF	TGTGCCAGCAGCTACACAGGGCGCTACGAGCAGTACTTC